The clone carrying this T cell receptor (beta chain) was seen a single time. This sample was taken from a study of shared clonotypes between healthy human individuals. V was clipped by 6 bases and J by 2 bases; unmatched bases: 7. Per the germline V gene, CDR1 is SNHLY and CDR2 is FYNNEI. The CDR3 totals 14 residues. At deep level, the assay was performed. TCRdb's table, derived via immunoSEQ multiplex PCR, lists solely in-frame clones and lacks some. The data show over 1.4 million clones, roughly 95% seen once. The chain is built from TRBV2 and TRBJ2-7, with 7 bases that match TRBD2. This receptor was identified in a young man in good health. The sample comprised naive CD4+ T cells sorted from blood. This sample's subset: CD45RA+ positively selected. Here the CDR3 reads CASSPSGPTYEQYF. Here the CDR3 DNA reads TGTGCCAGCAGCCCTAGCGGTCCTACCTACGAGCAGTACTTC.